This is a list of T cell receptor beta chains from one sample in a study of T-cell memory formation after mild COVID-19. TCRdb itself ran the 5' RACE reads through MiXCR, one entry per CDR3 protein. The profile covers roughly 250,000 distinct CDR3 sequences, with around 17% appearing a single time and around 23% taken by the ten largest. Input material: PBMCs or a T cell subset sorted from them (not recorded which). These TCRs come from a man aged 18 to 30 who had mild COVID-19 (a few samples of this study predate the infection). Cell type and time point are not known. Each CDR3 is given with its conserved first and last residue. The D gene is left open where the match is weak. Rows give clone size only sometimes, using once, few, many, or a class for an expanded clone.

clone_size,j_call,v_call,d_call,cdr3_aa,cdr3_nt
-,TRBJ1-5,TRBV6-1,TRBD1,CASSPGTVGNQPQHF,TGTGCCAGCAGTCCCGGGACAGTGGGCAATCAGCCCCAGCATTTT
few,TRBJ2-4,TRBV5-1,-,CASSLAGGGNIQYF,TGCGCCAGCAGCTTGGCCGGTGGGGGAAACATTCAGTACTTC
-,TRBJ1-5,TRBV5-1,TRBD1,CASRTQGVGRQPQHF,TGCGCCAGCAGGACACAGGGGGTAGGGCGTCAGCCCCAGCATTTT
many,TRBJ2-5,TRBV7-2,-,CASSSRGGRQETQYF,TGTGCCAGCAGCTCTAGGGGCGGCCGCCAAGAGACCCAGTACTTC
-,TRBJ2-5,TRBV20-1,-,CSATRQVQETQYF,TGCAGTGCTACGAGACAGGTTCAAGAGACCCAGTACTTC
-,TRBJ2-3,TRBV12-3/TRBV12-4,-,CASSPEAGVGDTQYF,TGTGCCAGCAGTCCCGAGGCAGGGGTTGGAGATACGCAGTATTTT
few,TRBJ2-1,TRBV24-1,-,CATSDLGGNEQFF,TGTGCCACCAGTGATTTGGGTGGGAATGAGCAGTTCTTC
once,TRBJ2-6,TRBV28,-,CASSLWGRGGARYGANVLTF,TGTGCCAGCAGTTTATGGGGCAGGGGAGGGGCTCGCTACGGGGCCAACGTCCTGACTTTC
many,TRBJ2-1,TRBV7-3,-,CASSLTWGQAYNEQFF,TGTGCCAGCAGCTTAACGTGGGGCCAGGCCTACAATGAGCAGTTCTTC
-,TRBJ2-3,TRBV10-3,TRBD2,CAISSGLAGGTDTQYF,TGTGCCATCAGCAGTGGACTAGCGGGTGGCACAGATACGCAGTATTTT
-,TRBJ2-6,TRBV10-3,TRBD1,CAIRGDRSSGANVLTF,TGTGCCATAAGAGGGGACAGAAGCTCTGGGGCCAACGTCCTGACTTTC
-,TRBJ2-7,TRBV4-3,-,CASSQEYRFTEQYF,TGCGCCAGCAGCCAAGAATATAGGTTTACCGAGCAGTACTTC
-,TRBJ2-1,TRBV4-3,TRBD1,CASSPVGDRDNEQFF,TGCGCCAGCAGCCCGGTGGGGGACAGGGACAATGAGCAGTTCTTC
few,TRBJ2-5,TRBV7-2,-,CASSLWLGDPQYF,TGTGCCAGCAGCTTATGGTTAGGCGACCCACAGTACTTC
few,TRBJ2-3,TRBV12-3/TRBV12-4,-,CASSPRLGLSTDTQYF,TGTGCCAGCAGTCCTCGACTAGGTCTGAGCACAGATACGCAGTATTTT
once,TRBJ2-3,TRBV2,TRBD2,CASSGGGRPDTQYF,TGTGCCAGCAGTGGGGGGGGACGGCCAGATACGCAGTATTTT
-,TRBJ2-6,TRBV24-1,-,CATSVPGTGANVLTF,TGTGCCACCAGTGTACCGGGGACTGGGGCCAACGTCCTGACTTTC
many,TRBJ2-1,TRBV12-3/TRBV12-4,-,CASSLALISGDEQFF,TGTGCCAGCAGTTTGGCCCTCATAAGTGGCGATGAGCAGTTCTTC
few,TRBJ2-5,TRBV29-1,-,CSVRMQETQYF,TGCAGCGTTCGGATGCAAGAGACCCAGTACTTC
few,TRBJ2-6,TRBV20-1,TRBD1,CSARTGGDGANVLTF,TGCAGTGCTAGAACAGGGGGAGATGGGGCCAACGTCCTGACTTTC
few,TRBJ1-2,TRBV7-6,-,CASSSLRGASDYGYTF,TGTGCCAGCAGCTCACTTAGGGGGGCAAGTGACTATGGCTACACCTTC
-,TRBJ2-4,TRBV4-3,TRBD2,CASSQDSGKNIQYF,TGCGCCAGCAGCCAAGATAGCGGGAAAAACATTCAGTACTTC
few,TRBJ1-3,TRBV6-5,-,CASREGFGNTIYF,TGTGCCAGCAGAGAGGGGTTCGGAAACACCATATATTTT
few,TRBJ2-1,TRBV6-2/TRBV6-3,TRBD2,CASSYQLGTSDYNEQFF,TGTGCCAGCAGTTACCAGCTCGGGACTAGCGACTACAATGAGCAGTTCTTC
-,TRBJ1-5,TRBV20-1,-,CSASNTNQPQHF,TGCAGTGCTAGTAACACCAATCAGCCCCAGCATTTT
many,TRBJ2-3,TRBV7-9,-,CASSLATHTDTQYF,TGTGCCAGCAGCTTAGCCACCCACACAGATACGCAGTATTTT
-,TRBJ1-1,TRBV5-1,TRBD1,CASSSSPTGTGGDTEAFF,TGCGCCAGCAGCTCATCTCCAACCGGGACAGGGGGAGACACTGAAGCTTTCTTT
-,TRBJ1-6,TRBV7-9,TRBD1,CASSYWDRVNSPLHF,TGTGCCAGCAGCTATTGGGACAGGGTCAATTCACCCCTCCACTTT
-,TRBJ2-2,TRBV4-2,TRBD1,CASSQRGTGNTGELFF,TGTGCCAGCAGCCAACGAGGGACAGGGAACACCGGGGAGCTGTTTTTT
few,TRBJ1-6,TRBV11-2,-,CASSSRPGGESPLHF,TGTGCCAGCAGCTCTAGGCCGGGGGGGGAATCACCCCTCCACTTT
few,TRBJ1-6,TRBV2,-,CASGSPLHF,TGTGCCAGCGGCTCACCCCTCCACTTT
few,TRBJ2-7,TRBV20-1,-,CSAVESDPSYEQYF,TGCAGTGCTGTTGAGAGCGACCCCTCCTACGAGCAGTACTTC
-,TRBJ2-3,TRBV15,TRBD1,CATSRSLGTGTTQYF,TGTGCCACCAGCAGATCATTAGGGACAGGGACTACGCAGTATTTT
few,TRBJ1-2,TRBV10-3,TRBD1,CAISERQGMDGYTF,TGTGCCATCAGTGAGAGACAGGGAATGGATGGCTACACCTTC
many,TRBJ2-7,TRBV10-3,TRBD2,CAIREDPNEQYF,TGTGCCATCCGGGAGGACCCTAACGAGCAGTACTTC
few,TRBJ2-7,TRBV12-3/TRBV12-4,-,CASTLGGASHEQYF,TGTGCCAGCACCCTAGGGGGAGCTTCCCACGAGCAGTACTTC
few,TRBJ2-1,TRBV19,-,CASSIAVLLGNEQFF,TGTGCCAGTAGTATAGCCGTCCTGCTTGGCAATGAGCAGTTCTTC
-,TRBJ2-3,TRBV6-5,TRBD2,CASSFSAGGYSTDTQYF,TGTGCCAGCAGTTTCTCAGCGGGGGGATATAGCACAGATACGCAGTATTTT
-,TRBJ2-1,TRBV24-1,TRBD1,CATSDLRDSRNEQFF,TGTGCCACCAGTGACCTCCGGGACAGCCGCAATGAGCAGTTCTTC
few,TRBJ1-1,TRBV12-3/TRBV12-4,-,CAAIRQGGTEAFF,TGTGCCGCAATCAGGCAGGGTGGTACTGAAGCTTTCTTT
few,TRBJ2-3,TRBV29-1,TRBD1,CSVVGTVMTDTQYF,TGCAGCGTTGTCGGGACAGTAATGACAGATACGCAGTATTTT
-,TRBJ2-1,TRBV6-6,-,CASRLLGAGEQFF,TGTGCCAGCAGGCTGCTGGGGGCCGGTGAGCAGTTCTTC
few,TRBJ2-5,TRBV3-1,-,CASSLPGGETQYF,TGTGCCAGCAGTCTCCCAGGCGGAGAGACCCAGTACTTC
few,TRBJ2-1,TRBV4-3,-,CASSQDGTLYNEQFF,TGCGCCAGCAGCCAAGACGGGACACTGTACAATGAGCAGTTCTTC
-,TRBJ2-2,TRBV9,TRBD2,CASTIGTSPATGELFF,TGTGCCAGCACTATAGGGACTAGCCCGGCCACCGGGGAGCTGTTTTTT
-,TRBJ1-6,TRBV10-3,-,CAIRTGPNSPLHF,TGTGCCATCAGGACAGGTCCTAATTCACCCCTCCACTTT
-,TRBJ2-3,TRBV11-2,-,CASSLVGRDTQYF,TGTGCCAGCAGCTTAGTTGGGAGGGATACGCAGTATTTT
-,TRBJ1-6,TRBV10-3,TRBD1,CAIRETGEVAPLHF,TGTGCCATCAGGGAGACAGGGGAGGTTGCACCCCTCCACTTT
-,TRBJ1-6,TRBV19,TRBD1,CASSVMTGANSPLHF,TGTGCCAGTAGTGTGATGACAGGGGCAAATTCACCCCTCCACTTT
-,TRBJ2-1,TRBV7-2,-,CASSQTPGPIPEQFF,TGTGCCAGCAGCCAAACCCCGGGGCCCATTCCCGAGCAGTTCTTC
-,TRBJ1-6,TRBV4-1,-,CASSQGVLGSPLHF,TGCGCCAGCAGCCAAGGGGTTTTGGGGTCACCCCTCCACTTT
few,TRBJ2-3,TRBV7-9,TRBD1,CASSLTPGQGDTDTQYF,TGTGCCAGCAGCTTAACCCCAGGACAGGGGGACACAGATACGCAGTATTTT
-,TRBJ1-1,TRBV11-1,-,CASSRTGFPQRLNTEAFF,TGTGCCAGCAGTCGAACCGGGTTTCCGCAGCGGTTGAACACTGAAGCTTTCTTT
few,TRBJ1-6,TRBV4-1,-,CASSSAVLGNSPLHF,TGCGCCAGCAGCTCGGCCGTCTTGGGGAATTCACCCCTCCACTTT
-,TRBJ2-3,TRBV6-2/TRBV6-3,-,CASSYGGAKSTDTQYF,TGTGCCAGCAGTTACGGCGGGGCGAAAAGCACAGATACGCAGTATTTT
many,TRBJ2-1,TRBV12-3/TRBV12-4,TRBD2,CASSPSGGHNEQFF,TGTGCCAGCAGCCCTAGCGGGGGGCATAATGAGCAGTTCTTC
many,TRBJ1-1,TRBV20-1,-,CSASGRWNTEAFF,TGCAGTGCTAGCGGCAGATGGAACACTGAAGCTTTCTTT
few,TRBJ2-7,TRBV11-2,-,CASSSTEGAEQYF,TGTGCCAGCAGCTCCACGGAGGGTGCCGAGCAGTACTTC
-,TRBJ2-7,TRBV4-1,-,CASSHQTRAEQYF,TGCGCCAGCAGTCACCAGACTAGGGCCGAGCAGTACTTC
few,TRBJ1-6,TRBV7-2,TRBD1,CASSSGTGQRPLHF,TGTGCCAGCAGCTCCGGGACAGGGCAACGACCCCTCCACTTT